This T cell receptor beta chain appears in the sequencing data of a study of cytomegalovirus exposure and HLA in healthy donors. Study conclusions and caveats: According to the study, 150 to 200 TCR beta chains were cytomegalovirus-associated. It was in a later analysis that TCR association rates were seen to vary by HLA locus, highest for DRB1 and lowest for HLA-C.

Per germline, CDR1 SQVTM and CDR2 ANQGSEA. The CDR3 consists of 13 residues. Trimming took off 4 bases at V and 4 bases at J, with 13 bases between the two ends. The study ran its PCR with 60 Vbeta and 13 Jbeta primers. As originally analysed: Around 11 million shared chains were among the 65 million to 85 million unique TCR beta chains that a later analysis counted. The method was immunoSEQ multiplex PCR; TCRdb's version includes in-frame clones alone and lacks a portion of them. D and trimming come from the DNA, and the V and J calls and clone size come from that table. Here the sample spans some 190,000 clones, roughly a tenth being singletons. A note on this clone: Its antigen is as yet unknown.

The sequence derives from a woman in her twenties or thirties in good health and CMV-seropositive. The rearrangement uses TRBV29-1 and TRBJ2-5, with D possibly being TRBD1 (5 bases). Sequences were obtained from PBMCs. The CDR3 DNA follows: TGCAGCGTTGCTTGGGGCCCGGGAGAGACCCAGTACTTC. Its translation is CSVAWGPGETQYF.